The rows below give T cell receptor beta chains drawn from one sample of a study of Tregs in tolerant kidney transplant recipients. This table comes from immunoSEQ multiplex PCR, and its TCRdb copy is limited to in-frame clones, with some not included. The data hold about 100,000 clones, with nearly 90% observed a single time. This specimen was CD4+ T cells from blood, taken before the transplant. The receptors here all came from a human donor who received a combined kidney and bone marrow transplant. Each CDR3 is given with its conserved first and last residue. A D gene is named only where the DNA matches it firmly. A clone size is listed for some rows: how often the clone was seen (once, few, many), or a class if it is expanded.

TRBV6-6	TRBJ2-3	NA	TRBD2	TGTGCCAGCACCCAGGTTGATAGCGGGGGGTCAGATACGCAGTATTTT	CASTQVDSGGSDTQYF
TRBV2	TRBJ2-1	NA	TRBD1	TGTGCCAGCAGGCAAAGGGTAGGGACAGGGGGAAAAGAGCAGTTCTTC	CASRQRVGTGGKEQFF
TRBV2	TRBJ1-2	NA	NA	TGTGCCAGCAGGGAGGACGCATCCAAATATGGCTACACCTTC	CASREDASKYGYTF
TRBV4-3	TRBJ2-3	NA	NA	TGCGCCAGCAGCCAAGATAGCCCTGTCCTGGGCACAGATACGCAGTATTTT	CASSQDSPVLGTDTQYF
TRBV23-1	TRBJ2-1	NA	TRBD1	TGCGCCAGCAGTCAAATCGCCCGGGACAGGGTCCACAATGAGCAGTTCTTC	CASSQIARDRVHNEQFF
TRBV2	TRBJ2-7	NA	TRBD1	TGTGCCAGCAGCGCCGGGACAGGGGGAGAGCAGTACTTC	CASSAGTGGEQYF
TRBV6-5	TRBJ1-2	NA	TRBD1	TGTGCCAGCAGTCCCTACAGGGGCCAATATGGCTACACCTTC	CASSPYRGQYGYTF
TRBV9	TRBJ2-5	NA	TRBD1	TGTGCCAGCAGCGTAGGGGACAGGGATTTGGAGACCCAGTACTTC	CASSVGDRDLETQYF
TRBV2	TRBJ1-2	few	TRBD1	TGTGCCAGCAGCCAGGACAGGGAAACTGGCTACACCTTC	CASSQDRETGYTF
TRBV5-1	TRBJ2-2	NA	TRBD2	TGCGCCAGCAGCCGGGGGGCCGGGGAGCTGTTTTTT	CASSRGAGELFF
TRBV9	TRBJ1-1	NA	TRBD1	TGTGCCAGCAGCGTCAGACAGGGTGGGACTGAAGCTTTCTTT	CASSVRQGGTEAFF
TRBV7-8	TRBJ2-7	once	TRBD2	TGTGCCAGCAGCTTAGAACCAGCGGGAGTAGAGCAGTACTTC	CASSLEPAGVEQYF
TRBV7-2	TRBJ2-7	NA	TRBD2	TGTGCTTCGGCTAGCGGGATCCATCCCGAGCAGTACTTC	CASASGIHPEQYF
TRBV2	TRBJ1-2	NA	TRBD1	TGTGCCGGGGGGAGGACAGGGGGATATGGCTACACCTTC	CAGGRTGGYGYTF
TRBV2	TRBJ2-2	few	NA	TGTGCCAGCAGGGCCGGGAGCGGCACCGGGGAGCTGTTTTTT	CASRAGSGTGELFF
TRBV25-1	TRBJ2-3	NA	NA	TGTGCCAGCAGTGACGTTAGCGGATCAGATACGCAGTATTTT	CASSDVSGSDTQYF
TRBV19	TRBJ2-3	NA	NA	TGTGCCAGTAGTACAGGGGCGGCGCAGTATTTT	CASSTGAAQYF
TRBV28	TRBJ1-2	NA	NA	TGTGCCAGCAGCCCCGACAGAGTTTATGGCTACACCTTC	CASSPDRVYGYTF
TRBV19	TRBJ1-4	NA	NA	TGTGCCAGTAGGTCACAGTCTAATGAAAAACTGTTTTTT	CASRSQSNEKLFF
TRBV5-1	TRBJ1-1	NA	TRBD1	TGCGCCAGCAGCTACCAAGGGGGCGCTGAAGCTTTCTTT	CASSYQGGAEAFF
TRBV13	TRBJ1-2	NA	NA	TGTGCCAGCATCCCTCGGAGGGGTGAGAAGAAGGTAATAAGCGGTGGCTACACCTTC	CASIPRRGEKKVISGGYTF
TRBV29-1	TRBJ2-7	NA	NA	TGCAGCGTTGCCCCACCGGAGCCCCTGCCCTACGAGCAGTACTTC	CSVAPPEPLPYEQYF
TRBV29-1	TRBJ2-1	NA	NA	TGCAGCGTGCCCCTACGGACTATCAATGAGCAGTTCTTC	CSVPLRTINEQFF
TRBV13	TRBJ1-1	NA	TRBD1	TGTGCCAGCAGCCCCGGGACAGGGACCCTCACTGAAGCTTTCTTT	CASSPGTGTLTEAFF
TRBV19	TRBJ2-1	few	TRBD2	TGTGCCAGTAGTAAGAATAGCGGGAGCTCCTACAATGAGCAGTTCTTC	CASSKNSGSSYNEQFF
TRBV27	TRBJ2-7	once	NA	TGTGCCAGCGGGAGACCCCCCCCCTCCTACGAGCAGTACTTC	CASGRPPPSYEQYF
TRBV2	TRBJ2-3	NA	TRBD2	TGTGCCAGCAGTGAAGCCCGGACTAGCGGACCCACAGATACGCAGTATTTT	CASSEARTSGPTDTQYF
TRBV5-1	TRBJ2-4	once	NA	TGCGCCAGCAGCCTTGAGGGCCGGTCGGGAGCTCGCATTCAGTACTTC	CASSLEGRSGARIQYF
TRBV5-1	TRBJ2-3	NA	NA	TGCGCCAGCAGCTCCGGGACACTTAGCACAGATACGCAGTATTTT	CASSSGTLSTDTQYF
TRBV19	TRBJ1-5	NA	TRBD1	TGTGCCAGTAGTACCCAGGGGGCGGGCAATCAGCCCCAGCATTTT	CASSTQGAGNQPQHF
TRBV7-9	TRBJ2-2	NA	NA	TGTGCCAGCAGCTTATGGAACAGCTTCACCGGGGAGCTGTTTTTT	CASSLWNSFTGELFF
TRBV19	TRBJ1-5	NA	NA	TGTGCCAGTAGTCCGCGACAGGTCTATAGCAATCAGCCCCAGCATTTT	CASSPRQVYSNQPQHF
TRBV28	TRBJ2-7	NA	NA	TGTGCCAGCAGTTTAATGCAGGAGCAGTACTTC	CASSLMQEQYF
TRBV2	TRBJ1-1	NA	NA	TGTGCCAGCATAGGGGGTCACCACGAGGCTTTCTTT	CASIGGHHEAFF
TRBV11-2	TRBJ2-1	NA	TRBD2	TGTGCCAGCGGCACTAGCGGGAGTTTCAATGAGCAGTTCTTC	CASGTSGSFNEQFF
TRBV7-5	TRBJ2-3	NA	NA	TGTGTCAGAAGCTTAGGGTGGAGGGGTACAGATACGCAGTATTTT	CVRSLGWRGTDTQYF
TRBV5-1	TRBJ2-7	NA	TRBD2	TGCGCCAGTGCTCTGGGACTAGCATCAAACGAGCAGTACTTC	CASALGLASNEQYF
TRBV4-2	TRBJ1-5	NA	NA	TGTGCCAGCAGTCAAGAAGCGGGCAATCAGCCCCAGCATTTT	CASSQEAGNQPQHF
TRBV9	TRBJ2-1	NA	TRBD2	TGTGCCAGCAGCTTACGGGAGGGCGGCGACAATGAGCAGTTCTTC	CASSLREGGDNEQFF
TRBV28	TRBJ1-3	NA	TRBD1	TGTGCCAGCAGTGCCAACCGACAGGGTCTTGGAAACACCATATATTTT	CASSANRQGLGNTIYF
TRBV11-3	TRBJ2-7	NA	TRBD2	TGTGCCAGCAGCTTAGTGGGTCCTACTAGCGGGGGGCCCTACGAGCAGTACTTC	CASSLVGPTSGGPYEQYF
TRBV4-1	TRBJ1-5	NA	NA	TGCGCCAGCAGCCAAGATTACAATCAGCCCCAGCATTTT	CASSQDYNQPQHF
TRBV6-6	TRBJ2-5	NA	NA	TGTGCCAGCGTTATGCTACAGGGAGAGACCCAGTACTTC	CASVMLQGETQYF
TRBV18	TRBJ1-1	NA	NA	TGTGCCAGCTCACCGAGCAGCGGGGACACTGAAGCTTTCTTT	CASSPSSGDTEAFF
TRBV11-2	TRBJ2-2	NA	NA	TGTGCCAGCAGCTTACCCACGAACACCGGGGAGCTGTTTTTT	CASSLPTNTGELFF
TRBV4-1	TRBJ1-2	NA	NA	TGCGCCAGCAGCCCAGCGACGGTCAACTATGGCTACACCTTC	CASSPATVNYGYTF
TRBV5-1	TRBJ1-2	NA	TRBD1	TGCGCCAGCAGCCTTGACAGGGGGACTAACTATGGCTACACCTTC	CASSLDRGTNYGYTF
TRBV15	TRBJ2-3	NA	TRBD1	TGTGCCACCAGCAGAGGGGACAGGGATAGCACAGATACGCAGTATTTT	CATSRGDRDSTDTQYF
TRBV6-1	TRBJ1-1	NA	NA	TGTGCCAGCAGTATGGGAGGAATCAAGGTATTCTTT	CASSMGGIKVFF